The 30 T cell receptor beta chains reported below all come from one sample, sequenced in a study of response to subunit inactivated influenza vaccine (dated by TCRdb to 2017 to 2018). The receptor library was made with RT-PCR. Reads for this sample came from an Illumina HiSeq 2500. The public reads were run again by TCRdb, first through fastp at Q25 and then through MiXCR, and only productive beta chains were kept. Every distinct CDR3 protein forms one entry, paired with its most common genes and DNA. In this sample the table shows fewer than 250,000 distinct CDR3 sequences, 13% to 15% of which occur a single time. The ten biggest clones cover approximately 24% of the sample. The sequenced sample was CD8+ T cells sorted from PBMCs, obtained roughly 5 days after vaccination. The source is a man aged 45-65 years who received an inactivated influenza vaccine. Donor details come from another sample of the same person, matched by shared clones.

V and J are TRBV5-5 and TRBJ1-6; 8 bases fit TRBD1. V lost 0 bases and J lost 7; bases outside the gene matches: 6. This CDR3 has 16 residues. The V gene's germline CDR1 is SGHKS and CDR2 YYEKEE (reference sequence). CDR3 bases: TGTGCCAGCAGCTTGGCCCGGACAGGGTGGAATTCACCCCTCCACTTT. Protein sequence: CASSLARTGWNSPLHF.

This clonotype was observed a handful of times. The chain employs TRBV20-1 and TRBJ2-1; D may correspond to TRBD1 or TRBD2 (5 bases each). Trimming left V 0 bases short and J 4 bases short, with 13 bases between. The germline gives CDR1 DFQATT, CDR2 SNEGSKA (reference sequence). This CDR3 has 15 amino acids. The CDR3 protein is CSARDVGESYNEQFF. The CDR3 nucleotides read TGCAGTGCTAGAGATGTGGGGGAGAGTTACAATGAGCAGTTCTTC.

V is TRBV28 and J is TRBJ2-5, with D possibly TRBD2 on 6 matching bases. Germline V gene sequence: CDR1 MDHEN, CDR2 SYDVKM. There are 14 residues in the CDR3. V was shortened by 5 bases and J by 5 bases, with 15 bases between the two germline ends. This CDR3 reads CASSPGLRGETQYF. DNA of the CDR3: TGTGCCAGCAGTCCGGGACTGCGTGGGGAGACCCAGTACTTC.

This clonotype was seen a few times. This chain uses TRBV7-9 with TRBJ2-3; D may be TRBD1 (5 bases). The CDR3 has 15 residues. Trimming removed 5 bases from V and 2 bases from J, with 14 bases in between. In germline, CDR1 is SEHNR, CDR2 FQNEAQ (reference sequence). The CDR3 nucleotides are TGTGCCAGCAGCCCTGACAGATCTCTCACAGATACGCAGTATTTT. As protein: CASSPDRSLTDTQYF.

This clonotype was counted between two and nine times. This chain joins TRBV15 and TRBJ2-1; 11 nucleotides align to TRBD2. The CDR3 has 17 amino acids. Germline assignment: CDR1 LNHNV and CDR2 YYDKDF (reference sequence). J lost 5 bases, V lost 1 base, and 7 bases had no gene match. CDR3 coding DNA: TGTGCCACCAGCAGAGTCCTGGGGACTAGCGGTAACAATGAGCAGTTCTTC. Its protein product is CATSRVLGTSGNNEQFF.

This chain joins TRBV7-6 and TRBJ2-1, with a possible D match to TRBD2 (5 bases). The CDR3 is made up of 18 amino acids. The germline V gene has CDR1 SGHVS and CDR2 FNYEAQ. V gave up 2 bases and J gave up 2 bases, with 19 bases separating them. CDR3 protein: CASSLLSVVGSAYNEQFF. CDR3 DNA: TGTGCCAGCAGCTTATTATCGGTGGTAGGGAGCGCCTACAATGAGCAGTTCTTC.

The rearrangement joins TRBV28 to TRBJ1-2; no reliable D call. CDR3 length: 13 amino acids. Per germline, CDR1 MDHEN and CDR2 SYDVKM. The V end lost 3 bases, the J end lost 2 bases, and 7 bases lay between the germline ends. The CDR3 spells CASSFPENYGYTF. In nucleotides, the CDR3 is TGTGCCAGCAGTTTCCCAGAAAACTATGGCTACACCTTC.

Many counts were recorded for this clonotype. The V call is TRBV4-1, the J call TRBJ1-1; D is ambiguous. CDR1 is MGHRA and CDR2 is YSYEKL in the germline V gene. Trimming cost V 1 base and J 1 base, with 10 bases left between them. The CDR3 has 15 amino acids. The CDR3 nucleotides are TGCGCCAGCAGCCAAGGGGAAGGGTGGAACACTGAAGCTTTCTTT. Encoded protein: CASSQGEGWNTEAFF.

V usage is TRBV18 and J usage is TRBJ2-2; D is perhaps TRBD1 or TRBD2 (5 bases each). V gave up 2 bases and J gave up 0 bases, with 10 bases separating them. Germline V gene lookup returns CDR1 KGHSH and CDR2 LQKENI. The CDR3 covers 16 residues. This CDR3 is CASSPKRGTNTGELFF. CDR3 coding DNA: TGTGCCAGCTCACCAAAGAGGGGAACGAACACCGGGGAGCTGTTTTTT.

This chain connects TRBV7-2 to TRBJ2-5; TRBD1 matches 12 bases. V shed 5 bases, J shed 5 bases, and the junction held 9 bases outside the gene matches. This CDR3 contains 16 residues. The germline V gene encodes CDR1 SGHTA and CDR2 FQGNSA. The CDR3 sequence: CASSPLGQGAGETQYF. The CDR3 nucleotides read TGTGCCAGCAGCCCTCTGGGACAGGGGGCGGGGGAGACCCAGTACTTC. Full variable domain (outside the CDR3, taken from reference TRBV7-2 and TRBJ2-5): GAGVSQSPSNKVTEKGKDVELRCDPISGHTALYWYRQSLGQGLEFLIYFQGNSAPDKSGLPSDRFSAERTGGSVSTLTIQRTQQEDSAVYLCASSPLGQGAGETQYFGPGTRLLVL.

This clonotype came up a few times. The genes are TRBV7-9 and TRBJ1-2; 8 bases match TRBD1. This CDR3 spans 15 amino acids. The V and J ends lost 5 bases and 3 bases, in that order; junction bases with no gene match: 8. Germline assignment: CDR1 SEHNR and CDR2 FQNEAQ (reference sequence). The CDR3 coding sequence is TGTGCCAGCAGCAAAACAGGGGGGGCGGACTATGGCTACACCTTC. As protein: CASSKTGGADYGYTF.

This clonotype came up a few times. This chain joins TRBV4-2 and TRBJ2-2, with D tentatively TRBD1 or TRBD2 (5 bases each). Germline CDR1 LGHNA, CDR2 YNFKEQ. The CDR3 covers 16 residues. Between the trimmed V and J ends, which lost 0 bases and 4 bases, there was a span of 12 bases. The CDR3, as DNA: TGTGCCAGCAGCCAAGAGGGACGGATGACCACCGGGGAGCTGTTTTTT. Protein: CASSQEGRMTTGELFF.

The rearrangement links TRBV18 to TRBJ2-2; a possible D gene is TRBD2 (6 bases). The germline V and J ends were trimmed by 2 bases and 5 bases, with 15 bases remaining between them. Germline V gene lookup returns CDR1 KGHSH and CDR2 LQKENI. CDR3 length equals 16 residues. CDR3 DNA: TGTGCCAGCTCACCATCATCGGGCAGCGGGACCGGGGAGCTGTTTTTT. Translated, it gives CASSPSSGSGTGELFF.

This clonotype was observed a few times. The chain carries TRBV9 and TRBJ2-3; perhaps TRBD1 as D (5 bases). The CDR3 is 13 amino acids. The germline gives CDR1 SGDLS, CDR2 YYNGEE. V gave up 3 bases and J gave up 4 bases, with 9 bases separating them. The CDR3 protein is CASSAHRSDTQYF. The CDR3 DNA follows: TGTGCCAGCAGCGCCCACAGGTCAGATACGCAGTATTTT. The full variable domain, in which reference TRBV9 and TRBJ2-3 provide the parts outside the CDR3, is DSGVTQTPKHLITATGQRVTLRCSPRSGDLSVYWYQQSLDQGLQFLIQYYNGEERAKGNILERFSAQQFPDLHSELNLSSLELGDSALYFCASSAHRSDTQYFGPGTRLTVL.

The rearrangement links TRBV11-2 to TRBJ1-4; D unresolved. The germline V gene encodes CDR1 SGHAT and CDR2 FQNNGV. V gave up 6 bases and J gave up 0 bases, with 11 bases separating them. The CDR3 extends over 15 amino acids. CDR3 in DNA: TGTGCCAGCAGGGTCGGGCAGGCAACTAATGAAAAACTGTTTTTT. Translating it yields CASRVGQATNEKLFF.

This clonotype was picked up a small number of times. V and J are TRBV4-1 and TRBJ2-7; possible D gene TRBD1, 6 bases. The CDR3 has 14 amino acids. The V end was cut by 4 bases, the J end by 6 bases, with 16 bases between. From germline, CDR1 is MGHRA and CDR2 YSYEKL. The chain's CDR3 is CASSLGQGKGEQYF. The CDR3 nucleotides are TGCGCCAGCAGCCTAGGCCAGGGGAAGGGCGAGCAGTACTTC.

This clonotype turned up a few times. The chain links TRBV12-3 or TRBV12-4 to TRBJ2-1; 7 nucleotides match TRBD2. V lost 6 bases to trimming and J lost 11 bases; unmatched junction nucleotides: 4. The CDR3 sequence is 11 residues long. The CDR3 DNA reads TGTGCCAGCAGCCCGGGGGGACAGCAGTTCTTC. Residues: CASSPGGQQFF.

V is TRBV18 and J is TRBJ2-7; D gene unclear. Germline V gene lookup returns CDR1 KGHSH and CDR2 LQKENI. The CDR3 consists of 16 residues. V was trimmed by 1 base and J by 5 bases, leaving 18 bases between them. The CDR3 sequence: CASSPLFWPAGNEQYF. CDR3 nucleotides: TGTGCCAGCTCACCACTTTTTTGGCCCGCTGGCAACGAGCAGTACTTC.

In its sample, this clonotype was seen many times. The rearrangement joins TRBV12-3 or TRBV12-4 to TRBJ1-2; D is ambiguous. This CDR3 contains 12 residues. The germline V and J ends were trimmed by 6 bases and 4 bases, with 9 bases remaining between them. The CDR3, as DNA: TGTGCCAGCAGGGACGGGAGCTATGGCTACACCTTC. Protein product: CASRDGSYGYTF.

CDR3 DNA sequence: TGCGCCAGCAGCCCCAACCCGGGTCCGGAGGGCAATCAGCCCCAGCATTTT. Residues: CASSPNPGPEGNQPQHF. The V gene is TRBV5-1, the J gene TRBJ1-5; D gene ambiguous. With 4 bases removed from V and 2 bases from J, the gap between germline ends came to 19 bases. CDR3 length: 17 amino acids. Germline V gene data show CDR1 as SGHRS and CDR2 as YFSETQ.

This clonotype was observed at least ten times. The chain is built from TRBV11-2 and TRBJ2-7; no clear D. Trimming took 1 base from V and 3 from J, leaving 7 bases between them. Germline CDR1 reads SGHAT; CDR2 reads FQNNGV. The CDR3 totals 13 residues. CDR3 residues: CASSLGTHYEQYF. The DNA of the CDR3 is TGTGCCAGCAGCTTAGGTACACACTACGAGCAGTACTTC.

V gene TRBV6-5 combines with J gene TRBJ2-7; TRBD2 matches 7 bases. The CDR3 covers 15 residues. V lost 2 bases and J lost 2; bases outside the gene matches: 6. Germline CDR1 reads MNHEY; CDR2 reads SVGAGI. The CDR3 DNA is TGTGCCAGCAGTTACCCGGAGCGGGGAACCTACGAGCAGTACTTC. Its translation is CASSYPERGTYEQYF.

The chain uses TRBV6-1 and TRBJ1-1, with D uncertain. Germline CDR1 and CDR2: MNHNS and SASEGT. V lost 7 bases, J lost 3 bases, and 12 bases lay in between. The CDR3 sequence is 13 residues long. CDR3 in amino acids: CASINGRYTEAFF. The CDR3 DNA sequence: TGTGCCAGCATCAATGGGAGGTACACTGAAGCTTTCTTT.

The genes are TRBV12-3 or TRBV12-4 and TRBJ2-6; D is undetermined. This CDR3 comprises 18 residues. Trimming stripped 5 bases from V and 0 bases from J, with 17 bases between. CDR3 protein: CASSPGWAAYSGANVLTF. The CDR3 DNA sequence: TGTGCCAGCAGTCCCGGATGGGCAGCGTACTCTGGGGCCAACGTCCTGACTTTC.

The chain carries TRBV25-1 and TRBJ1-1; D remains ambiguous. Trimming pared 6 bases from V and 6 bases from J, leaving 5 bases between. Germline assignment: CDR1 MGHDK and CDR2 SYGVNS. The CDR3 runs 10 residues. The CDR3 spells CASRGSEAFF. For the CDR3, the DNA is TGTGCCAGCAGAGGATCTGAAGCTTTCTTT.

This clonotype has more than one count but fewer than ten. The rearrangement uses TRBV9 and TRBJ2-1, with a weak D call TRBD2 (6 bases). Trimming stripped 0 bases from V and 7 bases from J, with 8 bases between. Per the germline V gene, CDR1 is SGDLS and CDR2 is YYNGEE. CDR3 length: 13 amino acids. CDR3 sequence: CASSVGGMNEQFF. The CDR3 coding sequence is TGTGCCAGCAGCGTAGGCGGGATGAATGAGCAGTTCTTC. The complete variable domain, with remaining parts taken from reference TRBV9 and TRBJ2-1, reads DSGVTQTPKHLITATGQRVTLRCSPRSGDLSVYWYQQSLDQGLQFLIQYYNGEERAKGNILERFSAQQFPDLHSELNLSSLELGDSALYFCASSVGGMNEQFFGPGTRLTVL.

This clonotype was counted a few times. The chain is built from TRBV20-1 and TRBJ2-7; D might be TRBD2 (5 bases). Germline assignment: CDR1 DFQATT and CDR2 SNEGSKA (reference sequence). The germline V and J ends were trimmed by 3 bases and 1 base, with 7 bases remaining between them. The CDR3 contains 12 residues. CDR3 region: CSASRGSYEQYF. CDR3 DNA: TGCAGTGCTAGCCGCGGGTCCTACGAGCAGTACTTC.

Of note for this clonotype: At one end the junction does not follow the germline gene, possibly because of a read error. The V and J genes are TRBV27 and TRBJ2-3; TRBD2 is a possible D gene (6 bases). Germline CDR1 and CDR2: MNHEY and SMNVEV (reference sequence). The CDR3 runs to 16 residues. The CDR3 protein is CARSLRVWEGTDTQYF. The CDR3, as DNA: TGTGCCAGAAGTTTAAGAGTGTGGGAGGGCACAGATACGCAGTATTTT.

This clonotype was seen at least ten times. The rearrangement joins TRBV6-5 to TRBJ2-1, with 9 bases lining up with TRBD1. The V and J ends lost 5 bases and 10 bases, in that order; junction bases with no gene match: 3. The germline CDR1 and CDR2 sequences are MNHEY and SVGAGI. The CDR3 is 12 amino acids. The CDR3 protein is CASSTGQGEQFF. In DNA form, the CDR3 reads TGTGCCAGCAGTACAGGACAGGGGGAGCAGTTCTTC.

The chain uses TRBV28 and TRBJ1-1, with 11 positions matching TRBD1. Trimming removed 5 bases from V and 4 bases from J; junction bases left unmatched: 6. The length of the CDR3 is 15 residues. CDR1 MDHEN and CDR2 SYDVKM come from the germline V gene. CDR3 residues: CASSTPGQGGTEAFF. The CDR3 DNA sequence: TGTGCCAGCAGTACCCCGGGACAGGGGGGCACTGAAGCTTTCTTT.